This is a list of T cell receptor beta chains from one sample in a study of blood T cell repertoires in COVID-19. The data were produced by immunoSEQ multiplex PCR, yet TCRdb's version contains in-frame clones alone and is incomplete. The sample comprises approximately 270,000 clones, around 85% of which are singletons, and nearly 9% rests with the top ten. Material for sequencing was peripheral blood. These receptors all stem from a man aged 80 or over with acute or convalescent COVID-19. Each CDR3 is given with its conserved first and last residue. D genes are given only for firm matches. A clone size is listed for some rows: how often the clone was seen (once, few, many), or a class if it is expanded.

D,V,length,J,size,CDR3,DNA
-,TRBV3-1/TRBV3-2,12,TRBJ2-5,-,CASSQATGPQYF,TGTGCCAGCAGCCAAGCTACAGGGCCCCAGTACTTC
-,TRBV5-8,14,TRBJ1-5,-,CASSLGPVNQPQHF,TGTGCCAGCAGCTTGGGTCCGGTGAATCAGCCCCAGCATTTT
-,TRBV5-5,15,TRBJ1-4,once,CASSLVGEGREKLFF,TGTGCCAGCAGCTTGGTAGGCGAGGGTCGAGAAAAACTGTTTTTT
TRBD2,TRBV27,15,TRBJ2-7,once,CASRLTSGRHYEQYF,TGTGCCAGCAGATTGACTAGCGGTCGACACTACGAGCAGTACTTC
-,TRBV12-3/TRBV12-4,12,TRBJ1-6,-,CASSFGNSPLHF,TGTGCCAGCAGTTTCGGGAATTCACCCCTCCACTTT
-,TRBV5-1,14,TRBJ2-7,-,CASSSGRETYEQYF,TGCGCCAGCAGCTCAGGACGGGAAACCTACGAGCAGTACTTC
-,TRBV24-1,12,TRBJ1-2,-,CATSVGRGGYTF,TGTGCCACCAGTGTGGGGCGAGGTGGCTACACCTTC
TRBD1,TRBV27,16,TRBJ2-2,few,CASSFWDRVSTGELFF,TGTGCCAGCAGTTTCTGGGACAGAGTGTCCACCGGGGAGCTGTTTTTT
-,TRBV5-1,14,TRBJ1-5,-,CASSLDPGSEPQHF,TGCGCCAGCAGCTTGGATCCGGGGTCAGAGCCCCAGCATTTT
TRBD2,TRBV6-4,11,TRBJ2-5,-,CARGPLAGVHF,TGTGCCAGGGGGCCTTTAGCGGGAGTCCACTTC
-,TRBV10-3,13,TRBJ1-6,-,CAIRGDYNSPLHF,TGTGCCATCAGAGGAGATTATAATTCACCCCTCCACTTT
TRBD1,TRBV7-9,15,TRBJ2-3,-,CASSSGTVLTDTQYF,TGTGCCAGCAGTTCCGGGACAGTTCTCACAGATACGCAGTATTTT
-,TRBV7-9,17,TRBJ2-2,-,CASSRNQGTTNTGELFF,TGTGCCAGCAGCCGAAACCAAGGGACAACGAACACCGGGGAGCTGTTTTTT
TRBD1,TRBV2,14,TRBJ2-1,-,CASRTGTVYNEQFF,TGTGCCAGCAGGACCGGGACAGTGTACAATGAGCAGTTCTTC
TRBD1,TRBV3-1/TRBV3-2,14,TRBJ2-7,once,CASSQGRGRSEQYF,TGTGCCAGCAGCCAAGGAAGGGGGCGGTCCGAGCAGTACTTC
TRBD1,TRBV19,15,TRBJ1-5,-,CASSIRDRNGQPQHF,TGTGCCAGTAGTATAAGGGACAGGAACGGACAGCCCCAGCATTTT
-,TRBV5-6,16,TRBJ2-7,-,CASTFFRRSSSYEQYF,TGTGCCAGCACCTTCTTCCGGAGGAGCAGCTCCTACGAGCAGTACTTC
-,TRBV5-1,14,TRBJ2-7,-,CASGTGTLPGEQYF,TGCGCCAGCGGTACCGGGACTTTACCTGGCGAGCAGTACTTC
-,TRBV6-5,15,TRBJ1-4,-,CASSPASGGNEKLFF,TGTGCCAGCAGCCCAGCGTCGGGGGGGAATGAAAAACTGTTTTTT
-,TRBV10-3,16,TRBJ2-7,-,CAISESAQGKTYEQYF,TGTGCCATCAGTGAGTCGGCTCAGGGGAAAACCTACGAGCAGTACTTC
-,TRBV5-6,17,TRBJ2-7,few,CASSLAGRARGSYEQYF,TGTGCCAGCAGCTTGGCCGGGCGGGCCCGTGGGTCCTACGAGCAGTACTTC
-,TRBV5-1,18,TRBJ1-6,-,CASSPLLGGASMNSPLHF,TGCGCCAGCAGCCCCCTCCTTGGGGGGGCATCAATGAATTCACCCCTCCACTTT
-,TRBV27,14,TRBJ1-1,-,CASSRQSWNTEAFF,TGTGCCAGCAGTAGACAGTCGTGGAACACTGAAGCTTTCTTT
TRBD1,TRBV5-1,15,TRBJ1-4,-,CASSPAGTGEEKLFF,TGCGCCAGCAGCCCTGCCGGGACAGGGGAAGAAAAACTGTTTTTT
TRBD1,TRBV29-1,13,TRBJ1-1,-,CSVWTGLNTEAFF,TGCAGCGTTTGGACAGGATTGAACACTGAAGCTTTCTTT
TRBD1,TRBV3-1/TRBV3-2,17,TRBJ1-1,-,CASSPGQGQAMNTEAFF,TGTGCCAGCAGCCCCGGACAGGGGCAAGCTATGAACACTGAAGCTTTCTTT
-,TRBV4-2,14,TRBJ1-1,-,CASNSVTGNTEAFF,TGTGCCAGCAACTCTGTGACAGGGAACACTGAAGCTTTCTTT
TRBD1,TRBV29-1,16,TRBJ1-3,-,CSVSLGQGAAGNTIYF,TGCAGCGTTTCCCTCGGACAGGGGGCTGCTGGAAACACCATATATTTT
TRBD1,TRBV18,16,TRBJ1-1,-,CASSPQGARMNTEAFF,TGTGCCAGCTCCCCGCAGGGGGCCAGGATGAACACTGAAGCTTTCTTT
TRBD1,TRBV7-2,14,TRBJ1-4,-,CASSFRQGGEKLFF,TGTGCCAGCAGTTTTAGACAGGGCGGTGAAAAACTGTTTTTT
-,TRBV19,14,TRBJ2-7,-,CASRTTGSSYEQYF,TGTGCCAGTAGGACCACGGGTAGCTCCTACGAGCAGTACTTC
TRBD1,TRBV28,13,TRBJ1-2,-,CASIPGQGRGYTF,TGTGCCAGCATTCCGGGACAGGGGAGAGGCTACACCTTC
TRBD1,TRBV2,16,TRBJ2-7,-,CASSEAETGAPYEQYF,TGTGCCAGCAGTGAAGCTGAGACAGGGGCCCCCTACGAGCAGTACTTC
-,TRBV10-3,13,TRBJ1-5,-,CAISETQNQPQHF,TGTGCCATCAGTGAAACACAGAATCAGCCCCAGCATTTT
TRBD1,TRBV6-5,15,TRBJ1-2,-,CASLQSAQGADGYTF,TGTGCCAGCCTCCAGTCGGCCCAGGGGGCTGATGGCTACACCTTC
TRBD1,TRBV7-3,17,TRBJ2-2,-,CASNRWGGQGNTGELFF,TGTGCCAGCAACAGATGGGGAGGACAGGGGAACACCGGGGAGCTGTTTTTT
-,TRBV24-1,12,TRBJ1-2,once,CATTDRNYGYTF,TGTGCCACGACTGACAGAAACTATGGCTACACCTTC
-,TRBV4-2,19,TRBJ2-1,once,CASSQDNPALATSYNEQFF,TGTGCCAGCAGCCAAGATAACCCGGCGCTAGCGACCTCCTACAATGAGCAGTTCTTC
-,TRBV5-1,16,TRBJ2-3,-,CASSARTGVSTDTQYF,TGCGCCAGCAGCGCGCGGACTGGAGTTAGCACAGATACGCAGTATTTT
TRBD1,TRBV7-3,14,TRBJ1-2,-,CASSLDRGPYGYTF,TGTGCCAGCAGCTTGGACAGGGGGCCCTATGGCTACACCTTC
-,TRBV19,13,TRBJ1-2,-,CASSLDREYGYTF,TGTGCCAGTAGCTTGGACAGAGAATATGGCTACACCTTC
-,TRBV19,13,TRBJ2-2,once,CASSIVRTGELFF,TGTGCCAGTAGTATAGTGAGAACCGGGGAGCTGTTTTTT
TRBD1,TRBV28,17,TRBJ1-2,once,CASNHLPGQGGWDGYTF,TGTGCCAGCAACCACCTCCCGGGACAGGGTGGTTGGGATGGCTACACCTTC
TRBD1,TRBV7-9,14,TRBJ2-3,-,CASSFKTGTDTQYF,TGTGCCAGCAGCTTCAAGACAGGGACAGATACGCAGTATTTT
-,TRBV7-2,15,TRBJ2-6,-,CASSPGGAGANVLTF,TGTGCCAGCAGCCCAGGAGGGGCCGGGGCCAACGTCCTGACTTTC
TRBD1,TRBV30,14,TRBJ2-7,-,CAWSPGTGGWMQYF,TGTGCCTGGAGTCCCGGGACAGGGGGATGGATGCAGTACTTC
-,TRBV27,14,TRBJ1-1,once,CASTRPHMNTEAFF,TGTGCCAGCACCCGTCCACACATGAACACTGAAGCTTTCTTT
-,TRBV5-5,15,TRBJ1-5,-,CASSLVGASNQPQHF,TGTGCCAGCAGCTTGGTGGGGGCGAGCAATCAGCCCCAGCATTTT
TRBD1,TRBV7-8,15,TRBJ2-7,-,CASSLRRTGPEEQYF,TGTGCCAGCAGCTTAAGAAGGACAGGGCCGGAGGAGCAGTACTTC
TRBD1,TRBV6-6,14,TRBJ2-7,-,CASFAPGQGYEQYF,TGTGCCAGCTTTGCGCCGGGACAGGGCTACGAGCAGTACTTC
TRBD2,TRBV14,19,TRBJ2-2,-,CASSLRGPAGVMGTGELFF,TGTGCCAGCAGCCTTCGGGGACCAGCGGGGGTAATGGGGACCGGGGAGCTGTTTTTT
TRBD1,TRBV7-2,16,TRBJ1-3,-,CASSLARGFSGNTIYF,TGTGCCAGCAGCTTGGCCAGGGGGTTCTCTGGAAACACCATATATTTT
-,TRBV6-5,12,TRBJ1-2,-,CASRGTHYGYTF,TGTGCCAGCCGAGGGACACACTATGGCTACACCTTC
-,TRBV2,14,TRBJ2-3,-,CASNWGAGTDTQYF,TGTGCCAGCAACTGGGGCGCGGGCACAGATACGCAGTATTTT